The source of this TCR beta chain is a study of cytomegalovirus exposure and HLA in healthy donors. Overall study results and limits: A few of the chains that were CMV-associated were confirmed in vitro to be specific for CMV antigens.

Profiled with immunoSEQ multiplex PCR; TCRdb holds only in-frame clones, not every one. The sample includes around 180,000 clones, approximately 80% seen only once; the top ten take roughly 7%. Remarks on this clone: What it binds is not known.

Germline CDR1 and CDR2: SGHRS and YFSETQ. This CDR3 is built from 16 residues. Trimming at V came to 0 bases and at J to 9 bases, leaving 9 bases not matched to a gene. The sample taken for sequencing was PBMCs. This sequence joins TRBV5-1 and TRBJ2-1; 10 bases agree with TRBD2. This clonotype was obtained from a man aged 18 to 30 in good health and CMV-seropositive. The chain's CDR3 is CASSLVSSGSRGEQFF. CDR3 DNA sequence: TGCGCCAGCAGCTTGGTGTCTAGCGGGAGTCGGGGTGAGCAGTTCTTC.